The 28 T cell receptor beta chains below all came from one sample that was sequenced in a study of blood T cell repertoires in COVID-19. The protocol was immunoSEQ multiplex PCR, while the TCRdb copy is restricted to in-frame clones and leaves out a portion. The table lists approximately 240,000 clones, around 83% of them singletons, with approximately 1.5% in the top ten. The sample comprised peripheral blood. These receptors all stem from a woman aged 40 to 50 who had recovered from COVID-19.

This chain uses TRBV29-1 with TRBJ2-4; weak D call: TRBD2 (6 bases). Germline V gene lookup returns CDR1 SQVTM and CDR2 ANQGSEA. This CDR3 has 13 residues. Trimming took off 6 bases at V and 1 base at J, with 10 bases between the two ends. CDR3 coding DNA: TGCAGCGTCGGGGGTAGGGCCAAAAACATTCAGTACTTC. It yields the protein CSVGGRAKNIQYF. Full variable domain (rest looked up from reference TRBV29-1 and TRBJ2-4): SAVISQKPSRDICQRGTSLTIQCQVDSQVTMMFWYRQQPGQSLTLIATANQGSEATYESGFVIDKFPISRPNLTFSTLTVSNMSPEDSSIYLCSVGGRAKNIQYFGAGTRLSVL.

The rearrangement joins TRBV14 to TRBJ1-1; the D is unclear. The germline V gene has CDR1 SGHDN and CDR2 FVKESK. The CDR3 covers 14 residues. Trimming took off 3 bases at V and 2 bases at J, with 10 bases between the two ends. The CDR3 DNA sequence: TGTGCCAGCAGCCACTATCCGACAAACACTGAAGCTTTCTTT. Translating gives CASSHYPTNTEAFF.

The J gene is TRBJ2-1, the V gene TRBV7-2; 13 bases line up with TRBD2. J lost 9 bases, V lost 5 bases, and 10 bases had no gene match. Germline assignment: CDR1 SGHTA and CDR2 FQGNSA. The CDR3 runs 16 residues. CDR3 protein: CASSLLAGGPPIEQFF. CDR3 nucleotides: TGTGCCAGCAGCCTACTAGCGGGGGGGCCGCCTATTGAGCAGTTCTTC.

The V and J genes are TRBV5-1 and TRBJ1-3, with D possibly being TRBD1 (6 bases). The V gene's germline CDR1 is SGHRS and CDR2 YFSETQ. The V and J ends lost 4 bases and 2 bases respectively, with 7 bases between them. The CDR3 totals 13 residues. This CDR3 reads CASSEGAGNTIYF. In DNA, the CDR3 is TGCGCCAGCAGCGAGGGGGCTGGAAACACCATATATTTT.

The rearrangement joins TRBV7-9 to TRBJ2-7; possible D gene TRBD1, 5 bases. Looked up from germline, CDR1 is SEHNR and CDR2 is FQNEAQ (reference sequence). The germline V and J ends were trimmed by 5 bases and 3 bases, with 8 bases remaining between them. The CDR3 covers 12 residues. CDR3 region: CASSMTDYEQYF. The CDR3 region has the DNA TGTGCCAGCAGCATGACAGACTACGAGCAGTACTTC.

The J gene is TRBJ1-1, the V gene TRBV18; 10 nucleotides line up with TRBD1. This CDR3 region has 14 residues. Germline V gene lookup returns CDR1 KGHSH and CDR2 LQKENI. V was clipped by 6 bases and J by 4 bases; unmatched bases: 5. CDR3 in DNA: TGTGCCAGCTCCTCCGGGACAGGGGCCACTGAAGCTTTCTTT. Protein: CASSSGTGATEAFF.

This clone has only one observation. The V gene is TRBV7-2, the J gene TRBJ1-1; TRBD1 is a possible D gene (6 bases). CDR3 length: 15 residues. V shed 1 base and J shed 1 base, with 10 bases lying between them. Germline V CDR1 and CDR2: SGHTA, FQGNSA. The CDR3 nucleotides are TGTGCCAGCAGCTTAGAGTTGACAGGGAACACTGAAGCTTTCTTT. Its protein product is CASSLELTGNTEAFF.

The chain has TRBV27 and TRBJ2-7; D may be TRBD2 (6 bases). The V gene's germline CDR1 is MNHEY and CDR2 SMNVEV (reference sequence). Trimming took 2 bases from V and 3 from J, leaving 8 bases between them. The CDR3 spans 13 residues. The CDR3 bases are TGTGCCAGCAGTTTACAAGCGGGCTACGAGCAGTACTTC. This sequence encodes CASSLQAGYEQYF.

The J gene is TRBJ2-7, the V gene TRBV5-6, with 7 bases fitting TRBD2. V was pared by 6 bases and J by 6 bases, with 12 bases of the junction left unmatched. The CDR3 contains 14 residues. From germline, CDR1 is SGHDT and CDR2 YYEEEE. CDR3 protein: CASTDVRGISEQYF. The CDR3 region has the DNA TGTGCCAGCACGGATGTGCGGGGGATAAGCGAGCAGTACTTC.

The V and J genes are TRBV6-5 and TRBJ2-1; TRBD1 agrees at 7 bases. V shed 6 bases and J 1 base; nucleotides not matched to a gene: 6. Germline V gene data show CDR1 as MNHEY and CDR2 as SVGAGI. This CDR3 has 15 residues. The CDR3 protein is CASREGAGSYNEQFF. The CDR3 DNA sequence: TGTGCCAGCAGAGAGGGGGCAGGATCCTACAATGAGCAGTTCTTC.

This chain joins TRBV28 and TRBJ2-7; 11 bases agree with TRBD1. Trimming removed 4 bases from V and 7 bases from J; junction bases left unmatched: 12. CDR1 is MDHEN and CDR2 is SYDVKM in the germline V gene. The length of the CDR3 is 16 residues. For the CDR3, the DNA is TGTGCCAGCAGTTCTCAGCCGGGACAGGGGGTCAAAGAGCAGTACTTC. It specifies CASSSQPGQGVKEQYF.

This clone has a single count. The rearrangement joins TRBV18 to TRBJ2-5; a possible D gene is TRBD2 (7 bases). Germline CDR1 and CDR2: KGHSH and LQKENI. The CDR3 sequence is 16 residues long. The V end was cut by 1 base, the J end by 4 bases, with 16 bases between. Written as DNA, the CDR3 is TGTGCCAGCTCACCACTAGCGGGCAGGGGTGCAGAGACCCAGTACTTC. Translating it yields CASSPLAGRGAETQYF.

This clone appeared a few times. The V call is TRBV11-2, the J call TRBJ1-2; 10 bases map to TRBD1. Germline trimming cut 5 bases from V and 7 bases from J; bases unmatched to any gene: 4. The CDR3 sequence is 13 residues long. Germline V CDR1 and CDR2: SGHAT, FQNNGV. The CDR3 region has the DNA TGTGCCAGCAGCACCGGGACAGGGGTTGGCTACACCTTC. Amino acids: CASSTGTGVGYTF.

The chain is built from TRBV15 and TRBJ1-2; TRBD1 matches 8 bases. Trimming took 1 base from V and 7 from J; bases not matched to a gene: 8. Germline V gives CDR1 LNHNV, CDR2 YYDKDF (reference sequence). This CDR3 has 15 amino acids. This chain's CDR3 is CATSRGRQGIGGYTF. In DNA form, the CDR3 reads TGTGCCACCAGCAGAGGAAGACAGGGGATAGGTGGCTACACCTTC.

The genes are TRBV12-3 or TRBV12-4 and TRBJ1-1; D remains unclear. The CDR3 has 11 amino acids. Trimming removed 3 bases from V and 11 bases from J, with 10 bases in between. CDR3 sequence: CASSFSVRAFF. Written as DNA, the CDR3 is TGTGCCAGCAGTTTTTCTGTTCGGGCTTTCTTT.

DNA of the CDR3: TGTGCCACCAGCAGAGGTGACGGGGGGGCCGAGAATGAGCAGTTCTTC. It codes for CATSRGDGGAENEQFF. This chain joins TRBV15 and TRBJ2-1, with 8 bases that match TRBD2. Per germline, CDR1 LNHNV and CDR2 YYDKDF (reference sequence). This CDR3 contains 16 residues. V shed 1 base, J shed 7 bases, and the junction held 9 bases outside the gene matches.

The chain couples TRBV6-5 to TRBJ2-3; possibly TRBD1 for D (5 bases). Germline loops: CDR1 MNHEY, CDR2 SVGAGI. V lost 6 bases and J lost 1, with 14 bases in between. The CDR3 is 15 amino acids. The CDR3 DNA reads as TGTGCCAGCAGCAAAGGGGCTCTGGGCACAGATACGCAGTATTTT. Amino acid sequence: CASSKGALGTDTQYF.

V usage is TRBV5-4 and J usage is TRBJ2-1, with 7 positions matching TRBD1. There are 20 residues in the CDR3. Germline V CDR1 and CDR2: SGHNT, YYREEE (reference sequence). The J segment lost 5 bases and the V segment lost 0 bases, leaving 20 bases of the junction unmatched. CDR3 sequence (DNA): TGTGCCAGCAGCTTGGTTCGAGGCAGGGGGATCAATTCCGTTAACAATGAGCAGTTCTTC. Its protein product is CASSLVRGRGINSVNNEQFF.

This chain uses TRBV5-6 with TRBJ2-1, with 10 bases lining up with TRBD1. Germline values: CDR1 SGHDT, CDR2 YYEEEE. Trimming cost V 4 bases and J 9 bases; bases outside gene matches: 10. The CDR3 contains 15 residues. This CDR3 is CASSSYVTGGSEQFF. The CDR3 bases are TGTGCCAGCAGCAGTTATGTGACAGGGGGCAGTGAGCAGTTCTTC.

The J gene is TRBJ2-7, the V gene TRBV5-1; maybe TRBD1 (5 bases). The CDR3 sequence is 15 residues long. V was clipped by 0 bases and J by 2 bases, with 12 bases between them. Germline V gene data show CDR1 as SGHRS and CDR2 as YFSETQ. This CDR3 is CASSLAAGQTYEQYF. Here the CDR3 DNA reads TGCGCCAGCAGCTTGGCGGCAGGGCAAACCTACGAGCAGTACTTC.

The V and J genes are TRBV5-1 and TRBJ2-1; 7 bases fit TRBD2. Germline CDR1 SGHRS, CDR2 YFSETQ. J gave up 4 bases and V 1 base, and 8 bases lay outside the gene matches. The CDR3 length is 16 residues. CDR3 sequence: CASSLRASGVYNEQFF. The CDR3 coding sequence is TGCGCCAGCAGCTTGCGAGCTAGCGGAGTTTACAATGAGCAGTTCTTC.

On this clone itself: A read error is likely, as this CDR3 ends without the conserved phenylalanine or tryptophan. Because the CDR3's place on the DNA is in doubt, the DNA is left out and the CDR3 is given as listed by TCRdb. The V and J genes are TRBV28 and TRBJ1-2; TRBD1 is taken as the D call from the table, unchecked against the DNA. Ends included, the CDR3 has 12 residues. Germline CDR1 reads MDHEN; CDR2 reads SYDVKM. The CDR3 reads CASTPGTGGQLL.

The chain is built from TRBV20-1 and TRBJ1-1; D remains unclear. The CDR3 totals 11 residues. V lost 4 bases and J 0 bases, leaving 3 bases between the germline ends. From germline, CDR1 is DFQATT and CDR2 SNEGSKA (reference sequence). CDR3 DNA sequence: TGCAGTGCTAATATGAACACTGAAGCTTTCTTT. As protein: CSANMNTEAFF.

The chain carries TRBV9 and TRBJ2-3; 9 bases fit TRBD2. From germline, CDR1 is SGDLS and CDR2 YYNGEE. This CDR3 region has 19 residues. J was trimmed by 4 bases and V by 3 bases; bases with no gene match: 18. The CDR3 loop reads CASSARRGGLAGSADTQYF. The CDR3 nucleotides are TGTGCCAGCAGCGCCCGCCGGGGTGGTCTAGCGGGGTCCGCAGATACGCAGTATTTT.

The chain joins TRBV11-3 to TRBJ2-1, with 9 nucleotides matching TRBD2. Per the germline V gene, CDR1 is SGHNT and CDR2 is YENEEA. J gave up 4 bases and V 0 bases, and 7 bases lay outside the gene matches. This CDR3 is 17 amino acids long. CDR3 sequence (DNA): TGTGCCAGCAGCTTAGATTATCTAGCGGGGAAATACAATGAGCAGTTCTTC. Its protein product is CASSLDYLAGKYNEQFF.

J is TRBJ1-2 and V is TRBV19; possibly TRBD1 for D (5 bases). Germline V gene sequence: CDR1 LNHDA, CDR2 SQIVND (reference sequence). V was cut by 3 bases and J by 7 bases, with 15 bases left in between. The CDR3 runs to 14 residues. For the CDR3, the DNA is TGTGCCAGTAGTATTCAGAACGGACATGCTGGCTACACCTTC. Translation: CASSIQNGHAGYTF.

This chain connects TRBV18 to TRBJ2-3; D is undetermined. The CDR3 extends over 14 amino acids. The V end was cut by 6 bases, the J end by 2 bases, with 12 bases between. Germline V gene lookup returns CDR1 KGHSH and CDR2 LQKENI. For the CDR3, the DNA is TGTGCCAGCTCCGAATTAACGGTCACAGATACGCAGTATTTT. It is translated as CASSELTVTDTQYF.

This clone was seen just once. The chain has TRBV6-5 and TRBJ1-2; D may be TRBD1 (5 bases). CDR1 MNHEY and CDR2 SVGAGI come from the germline V gene. The CDR3 totals 13 residues. Deletions cut 6 bases from V and 1 base from J, with 9 bases between. CDR3 DNA: TGTGCCAGCAGCCGGACATTTAACTATGGCTACACCTTC. Its translation is CASSRTFNYGYTF.